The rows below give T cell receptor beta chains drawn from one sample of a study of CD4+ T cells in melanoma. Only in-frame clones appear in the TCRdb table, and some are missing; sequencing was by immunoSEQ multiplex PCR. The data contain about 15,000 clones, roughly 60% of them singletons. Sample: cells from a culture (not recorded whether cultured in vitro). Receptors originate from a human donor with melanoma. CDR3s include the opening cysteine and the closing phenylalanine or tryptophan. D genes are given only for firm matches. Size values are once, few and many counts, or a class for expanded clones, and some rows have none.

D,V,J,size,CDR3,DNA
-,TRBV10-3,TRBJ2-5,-,CAISDPDPRAWTQYF,TGTGCCATCAGTGACCCGGACCCCCGAGCTTGGACCCAGTACTTC
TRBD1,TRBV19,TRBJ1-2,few,CASRDPGQANYGYTF,TGTGCCAGTAGGGACCCGGGACAGGCAAACTATGGCTACACCTTC
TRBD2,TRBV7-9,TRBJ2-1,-,CASSPSGGRDEQFF,TGTGCCAGCAGCCCAAGCGGGGGAAGGGATGAGCAGTTCTTC
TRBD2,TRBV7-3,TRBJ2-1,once,CASSLNLAGAREQFF,TGTGCCAGCAGCTTAAACCTAGCGGGGGCTCGTGAGCAGTTCTTC
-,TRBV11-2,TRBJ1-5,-,CASSVTQGTAQPQHF,TGTGCCAGCAGCGTCACACAGGGTACGGCTCAGCCCCAGCATTTT
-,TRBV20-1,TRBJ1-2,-,CSARSYYGYTF,TGCAGTGCTCGAAGTTACTATGGCTACACCTTC
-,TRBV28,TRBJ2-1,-,CASSSLMGYNEQFF,TGTGCCAGCAGTTCCCTGATGGGATACAATGAGCAGTTCTTC
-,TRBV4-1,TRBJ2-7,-,CASSLIKGPAYEQYF,TGCGCCAGCAGCCTAATTAAAGGGCCTGCCTACGAGCAGTACTTC
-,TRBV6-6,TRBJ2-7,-,CASSGTLDSEQYF,TGTGCCAGCAGTGGGACCCTTGATAGTGAGCAGTACTTC
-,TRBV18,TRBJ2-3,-,CASSYTSTDTQYF,TGTGCCAGCTCATACACTAGCACAGATACGCAGTATTTT
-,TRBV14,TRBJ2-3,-,CASSSRRSDTQYF,TGTGCCAGCAGCTCCCGACGGTCAGATACGCAGTATTTT
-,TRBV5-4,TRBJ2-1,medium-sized,CASSSTGGAREQFF,TGTGCCAGCAGCTCGACTGGCGGGGCTAGGGAGCAGTTCTTC
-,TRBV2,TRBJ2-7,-,CASSGSESYEQYF,TGTGCCAGCAGTGGTTCGGAATCCTACGAGCAGTACTTC
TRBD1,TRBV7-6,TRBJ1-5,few,CASGTADQPQHF,TGTGCCAGTGGGACAGCCGATCAGCCCCAGCATTTT
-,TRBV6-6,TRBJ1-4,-,CASSPTGYTEKLFF,TGTGCCAGCAGTCCCACAGGGTATACTGAAAAACTGTTTTTT
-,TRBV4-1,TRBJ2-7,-,CASSPLGSRPRRSEQYF,TGCGCCAGCAGCCCCCTGGGGAGCCGACCCCGGCGTTCCGAGCAGTACTTC